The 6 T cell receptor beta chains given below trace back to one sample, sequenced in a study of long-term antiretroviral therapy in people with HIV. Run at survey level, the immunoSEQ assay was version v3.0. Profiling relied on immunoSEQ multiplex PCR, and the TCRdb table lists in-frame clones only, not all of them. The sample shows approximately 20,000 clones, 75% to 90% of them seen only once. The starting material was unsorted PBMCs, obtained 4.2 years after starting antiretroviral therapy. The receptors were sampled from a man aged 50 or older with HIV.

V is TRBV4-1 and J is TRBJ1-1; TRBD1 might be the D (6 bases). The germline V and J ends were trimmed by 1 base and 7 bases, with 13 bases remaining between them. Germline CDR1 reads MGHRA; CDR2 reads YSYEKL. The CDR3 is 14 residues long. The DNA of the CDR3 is TGCGCCAGCAGCCAAGTCAGGGGAGGTCATGAAGCTTTCTTT. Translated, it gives CASSQVRGGHEAFF.

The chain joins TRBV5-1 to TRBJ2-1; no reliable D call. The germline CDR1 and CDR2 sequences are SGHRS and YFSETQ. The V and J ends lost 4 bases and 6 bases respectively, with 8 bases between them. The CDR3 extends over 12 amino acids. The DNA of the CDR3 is TGCGCCAGCAGCGTTAGTGTCAATGAGCAGTTCTTC. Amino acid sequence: CASSVSVNEQFF.

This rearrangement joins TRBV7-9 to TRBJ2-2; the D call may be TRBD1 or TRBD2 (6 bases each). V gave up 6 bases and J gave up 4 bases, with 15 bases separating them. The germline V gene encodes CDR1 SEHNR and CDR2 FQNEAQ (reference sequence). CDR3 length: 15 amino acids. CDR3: CASSYRQEGTGELFF. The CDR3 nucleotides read TGTGCCAGCAGTTACAGACAGGAGGGCACCGGGGAGCTGTTTTTT.

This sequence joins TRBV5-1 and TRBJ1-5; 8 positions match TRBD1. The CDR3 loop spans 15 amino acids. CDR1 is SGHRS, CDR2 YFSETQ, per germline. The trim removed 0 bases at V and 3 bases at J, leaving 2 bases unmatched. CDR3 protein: CASSLGTGINQPQHF. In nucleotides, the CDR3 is TGCGCCAGCAGCTTGGGGACAGGGATCAATCAGCCCCAGCATTTT.

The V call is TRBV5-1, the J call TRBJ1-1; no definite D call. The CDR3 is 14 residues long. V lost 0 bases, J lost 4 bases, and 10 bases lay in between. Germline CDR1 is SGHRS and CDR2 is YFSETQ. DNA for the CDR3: TGCGCCAGCAGCTTGGAGGCAGCCGGCACTGAAGCTTTCTTT. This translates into CASSLEAAGTEAFF. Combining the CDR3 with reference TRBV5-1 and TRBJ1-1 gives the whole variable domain KAGVTQTPRYLIKTRGQQVTLSCSPISGHRSVSWYQQTPGQGLQFLFEYFSETQRNKGNFPGRFSGRQFSNSRSEMNVSTLELGDSALYLCASSLEAAGTEAFFGQGTRLTVV.

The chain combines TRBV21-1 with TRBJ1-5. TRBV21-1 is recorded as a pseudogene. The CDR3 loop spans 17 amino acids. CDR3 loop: CASSKGRPGPRNQPQHF. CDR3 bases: TGTGCCAGCAGCAAAGGAAGGCCTGGCCCCCGGAATCAGCCCCAGCATTTT.